Here is one TCR beta chain with its context. Its cognate antigen is unknown. The source of the sample is a study of blood T cells in healthy people across ages. The use of a sample-barcoded 5' primer and a J-beta primer mix characterized a second PCR of roughly 6 to 11 cycles. TCRdb analysed the 5' RACE reads with MiXCR anew, one entry per CDR3 protein. This sample has around 1,500,000 distinct CDR3 sequences, with 25% to 30% found just once. Points from the study as a whole: It was not known whether donors were CMV positive (a possible confounder of expanded clonotype changes). The fall in TCR beta diversity per million T cells was roughly linear with age. Fewer expanded clones and more diversity marked long-lived versus aged donors.

The sequence came from a woman aged 25 to 39 in good health. Sequencing input: blood.

The CDR3 loop reads CSAGLERDTQYF. CDR3 sequence (DNA): TGCAGTGCTGGCCTTGAGCGAGATACGCAGTATTTT. The chain uses TRBV20-1 and TRBJ2-3, with D unclear. Germline V lookup: CDR1 DFQATT, CDR2 SNEGSKA (reference sequence). There are 12 residues in the CDR3. V was clipped by 5 bases and J by 5 bases, with 11 bases between them.